The 22 T cell receptor beta chains presented below share a single source sample, sequenced in a study of cytomegalovirus exposure and HLA in healthy donors. 60 Vbeta and 13 Jbeta primers were used in PCR. TCRdb's copy holds only in-frame clones and misses some; the assay was immunoSEQ multiplex PCR. The sample has around 140,000 clones; more than 70% are singletons. The sequenced sample was PBMCs. The receptor set was obtained from a woman between 55 and 75 years old in good health and CMV-seronegative.

The chain carries TRBV4-1 and TRBJ1-1, with D possibly being TRBD1 (5 bases). With 1 base removed from V and 5 bases from J, the gap between germline ends came to 17 bases. The CDR3 extends over 16 amino acids. Looked up from germline, CDR1 is MGHRA and CDR2 is YSYEKL. The CDR3 DNA is TGCGCCAGCAGCCAAGCTGTAACAGGAAGTGGGACTGAAGCTTTCTTT. Encoded protein: CASSQAVTGSGTEAFF.

The chain carries TRBV28 and TRBJ2-7; D may be TRBD2 (6 bases). CDR1 and CDR2 (germline): MDHEN, SYDVKM. The CDR3 runs to 15 residues. Trimming removed 6 bases at V and 4 bases at J, with 19 bases between. The CDR3 DNA reads TGTGCCAGCAGCCCTCCCTGGGTAGGGACTTACGAGCAGTACTTC. It specifies CASSPPWVGTYEQYF.

The chain combines TRBV2 with TRBJ2-1; 11 bases are shared with TRBD2. V shed 5 bases and J 4 bases; nucleotides not matched to a gene: 7. This CDR3 has 16 amino acids. The germline V gene encodes CDR1 SNHLY and CDR2 FYNNEI. The CDR3 sequence: CASSPRLAGSYNEQFF. The CDR3 nucleotides are TGTGCCAGCAGTCCCCGACTAGCGGGATCATACAATGAGCAGTTCTTC.

This clone occurred once. The chain carries TRBV5-1 and TRBJ2-2; TRBD2 might be the D (5 bases). CDR3 size: 16 residues. The germline V and J ends were trimmed by 0 bases and 1 base, with 10 bases remaining between them. The germline V gene encodes CDR1 SGHRS and CDR2 YFSETQ. CDR3 nucleotides: TGCGCCAGCAGCTTGGAGCCGGGGTTGAACACCGGGGAGCTGTTTTTT. Translated, it gives CASSLEPGLNTGELFF.

The rearrangement joins TRBV7-6 to TRBJ1-2; D uncertain. The CDR3 is made up of 13 amino acids. V was shortened by 6 bases and J by 7 bases, with 15 bases between the two germline ends. Germline-derived CDR1 and CDR2 are SGHVS and FNYEAQ. DNA of the CDR3: TGTGCCAGCAGGCTAGGAGGGAATAGTGGCTACACCTTC. Translated: CASRLGGNSGYTF.

In this sample, this clone turned up once. This sequence joins TRBV4-1 and TRBJ2-2, with 10 bases matching TRBD2. This CDR3 region has 17 residues. V shed 1 base, J shed 6 bases, and the junction held 8 bases outside the gene matches. From germline, CDR1 is MGHRA and CDR2 YSYEKL. Written as DNA, the CDR3 is TGCGCCAGCAGCCAAGTGCTAGCGGGAGTACTTCCCGGGGAGCTGTTTTTT. The encoded protein is CASSQVLAGVLPGELFF.

The chain couples TRBV6-4 to TRBJ2-7; TRBD2 matches at 8 bases. The CDR3 has 17 residues. CDR1 and CDR2 (germline): MRHNA, SNTAGT. The V and J ends lost 1 base and 3 bases, in that order; junction bases with no gene match: 11. The CDR3 here is CASSDFFLGTRVYEQYF. In DNA form, the CDR3 reads TGTGCCAGCAGTGACTTTTTCCTTGGGACTAGAGTCTACGAGCAGTACTTC.

This chain connects TRBV6-1 to TRBJ1-1, with unresolved D. The CDR3 has 14 residues. V was cut by 5 bases and J by 7 bases, with 17 bases left in between. Germline CDR1 and CDR2: MNHNS and SASEGT. CDR3 in DNA: TGTGCCAGCAGTCTGTCAGGCACGAATGGTGAAGCTTTCTTT. Protein product: CASSLSGTNGEAFF.

The chain is built from TRBV28 and TRBJ1-6; D gene uncertain. Trimming left V 1 base short and J 0 bases short, with 10 bases between. The CDR3 loop spans 17 amino acids. The germline gives CDR1 MDHEN, CDR2 SYDVKM. Here the CDR3 DNA reads TGTGCCAGCAGTTTATCGGCATCAGGCTCCTATAATTCACCCCTCCACTTT. Amino acid sequence: CASSLSASGSYNSPLHF.

The V and J genes are TRBV11-2 and TRBJ1-2; 8 bases are a match to TRBD1. J gave up 8 bases and V 3 bases, and 8 bases lay outside the gene matches. The CDR3 loop spans 14 amino acids. Germline-derived CDR1 and CDR2 are SGHAT and FQNNGV. The DNA of the CDR3 is TGTGCCAGCAGCTTTTGGACAGGGCTAAGAGGCTACACCTTC. Its protein is CASSFWTGLRGYTF.

CDR3: CASTPSGGGLETQYF. The CDR3 DNA reads TGTGCCAGCACTCCTAGCGGGGGGGGTTTGGAGACCCAGTACTTC. This chain connects TRBV7-9 to TRBJ2-5, with 12 bases identical to TRBD2. The trim removed 7 bases at V and 5 bases at J, leaving 8 bases unmatched. The CDR3 is 15 amino acids. Germline CDR1 and CDR2: SEHNR and FQNEAQ (reference sequence).

The genes are TRBV9 and TRBJ2-7; weak D call: TRBD1 (6 bases). Germline CDR1 and CDR2: SGDLS and YYNGEE. This CDR3 is 16 amino acids long. The germline V and J ends were trimmed by 0 bases and 0 bases, with 13 bases remaining between them. The CDR3 region has the DNA TGTGCCAGCAGCGTAGGTCCTGGGACAACCTCCTACGAGCAGTACTTC. Amino acid sequence: CASSVGPGTTSYEQYF.

The CDR3, as DNA: TGTGCCAGCAGCTTAGGGCTGGTGTCCTATGGCTACACCTTC. This sequence encodes CASSLGLVSYGYTF. The V call is TRBV7-2, the J call TRBJ1-2; D is unresolved. CDR3 length: 14 amino acids. Deletions cut 1 base from V and 4 bases from J, with 10 bases between. The germline V gene has CDR1 SGHTA and CDR2 FQGNSA.

This clone came up once. The DNA of the CDR3 is TGTGCCAGCAGTGAAGGTCGACGGTCAGGGGCGGAGACCCAGTACTTC. This encodes CASSEGRRSGAETQYF. This chain links TRBV6-1 with TRBJ2-5; TRBD1 might be the D (6 bases). The CDR3 covers 16 residues. Between the trimmed V and J ends, which lost 1 base and 5 bases, there was a span of 17 bases. CDR1 is MNHNS, CDR2 SASEGT, per germline.

In DNA form, the CDR3 reads TGCGCCAGCAGCCAACAGGGATTTGGAACTGAAGCTTTCTTT. Protein product: CASSQQGFGTEAFF. The gene calls are TRBV5-1 and TRBJ1-1, with D perhaps matching TRBD1 (6 bases). V lost 4 bases and J lost 5, with 15 bases in between. CDR1 and CDR2 (germline): SGHRS, YFSETQ. The CDR3 spans 14 residues.

V gene TRBV5-1 combines with J gene TRBJ2-1; weak D call: TRBD2 (5 bases). The germline gives CDR1 SGHRS, CDR2 YFSETQ. This CDR3 has 13 residues. With 2 bases removed from V and 10 bases from J, the gap between germline ends came to 13 bases. The CDR3 region is CASSLNQRAEQFF. The CDR3 nucleotides are TGCGCCAGCAGCTTAAACCAGAGGGCCGAGCAGTTCTTC.

The J gene is TRBJ1-3, the V gene TRBV28, with TRBD1 matching over 7 bases. This CDR3 contains 15 residues. Germline CDR1 and CDR2: MDHEN and SYDVKM. The trim removed 6 bases at V and 7 bases at J, leaving 12 bases unmatched. The CDR3 here is CASSPEGGVGNTIYF. The CDR3 bases are TGTGCCAGCAGCCCCGAAGGGGGCGTTGGGAACACCATATATTTT.

The chain carries TRBV9 and TRBJ2-3; unclear D gene. V shed 0 bases and J shed 2 bases, with 4 bases lying between them. CDR1 is SGDLS, CDR2 YYNGEE, per germline. The CDR3 has 13 residues. This CDR3 reads CASSVAHTDTQYF. DNA of the CDR3: TGTGCCAGCAGCGTAGCCCACACAGATACGCAGTATTTT.

The genes are TRBV5-1 and TRBJ1-1, with 7 bases identical to TRBD1. The V segment lost 6 bases and the J segment 7 bases; nucleotides outside the gene matches: 15. CDR3 size: 15 residues. Germline values: CDR1 SGHRS, CDR2 YFSETQ. This CDR3 reads CASNTGDEGSSEAFF. As DNA, the CDR3 is TGCGCCAGCAATACAGGGGATGAGGGGTCGAGTGAAGCTTTCTTT.

The gene calls are TRBV6-1 and TRBJ1-6; tentatively, D is TRBD1 (5 bases). This CDR3 has 14 amino acids. V was shortened by 5 bases and J by 10 bases, with 15 bases between the two germline ends. CDR1 and CDR2 from the germline V gene are MNHNS and SASEGT. The CDR3 reads CASSPGLRRSPLHF. The CDR3 DNA is TGTGCCAGCAGTCCGGGACTGCGGCGATCACCCCTCCACTTT.

This clone was observed a few times. V usage is TRBV28 and J usage is TRBJ2-1; 7 nucleotides agree with TRBD1. Germline CDR1 and CDR2: MDHEN and SYDVKM. V lost 11 bases to trimming and J lost 0 bases; unmatched junction nucleotides: 7. The CDR3 is made up of 14 amino acids. CDR3: CACLNRGSYNEQFF. The CDR3, as DNA: TGTGCCTGCTTGAACAGGGGCTCCTACAATGAGCAGTTCTTC. The full variable domain, with the rest looked up from reference TRBV28 and TRBJ2-1, is DVKVTQSSRYLVKRTGEKVFLECVQDMDHENMFWYRQDPGLGLRLIYFSYDVKMKEKGDIPEGYSVSREKKERFSLILESASTNQTSMYLCACLNRGSYNEQFFGPGTRLTVL.

The chain recombines TRBV10-1 with TRBJ2-3; 11 positions match TRBD2. Germline CDR1 and CDR2: WNHNN and SYGVQD (reference sequence). After removal of 0 bases from V and 3 bases from J, the junction contained 2 bases not matched to a gene. This CDR3 is 16 amino acids long. The CDR3 sequence is CASSESLAGGTDTQYF. Here the CDR3 DNA reads TGCGCCAGCAGTGAGTCGCTAGCGGGGGGTACAGATACGCAGTATTTT.